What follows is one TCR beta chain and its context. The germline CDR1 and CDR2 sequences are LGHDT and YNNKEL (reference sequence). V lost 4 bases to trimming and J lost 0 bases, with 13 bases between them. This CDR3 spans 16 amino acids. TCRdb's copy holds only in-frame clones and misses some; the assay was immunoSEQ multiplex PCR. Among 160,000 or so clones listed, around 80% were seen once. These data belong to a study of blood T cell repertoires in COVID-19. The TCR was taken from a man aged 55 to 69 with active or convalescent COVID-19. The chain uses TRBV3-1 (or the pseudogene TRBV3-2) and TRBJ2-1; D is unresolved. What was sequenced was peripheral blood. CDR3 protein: CASSPLTPSSYNEQFF. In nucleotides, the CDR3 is TGTGCCAGCAGCCCCTTAACGCCGAGCTCCTACAATGAGCAGTTCTTC.